Listed below are T cell receptor beta chains from one sample, sequenced in a study of long-term antiretroviral therapy in people with HIV. The repertoire was sequenced with immunoSEQ multiplex PCR; TCRdb's copy has only in-frame clones and lacks some. This table has 9,500 to 15,000 clones, roughly three quarters appearing once. The sequencing here drew on unsorted PBMCs, taken 0.8 years before starting antiretroviral therapy. These receptors came from a woman between 35 and 50 years old with HIV. CDR3s include the opening cysteine and the closing phenylalanine or tryptophan. Fields, in order: D gene, J gene, V gene, clone size, CDR3 DNA, CDR3 protein. The D gene is left open where the match is weak. Expanded clones get a size class; other rows say once, few or many, or leave the size out.

TRBD2,TRBJ2-7,TRBV5-1,.,TGCGCCAGCAGCTTGGTTTGGGCGGGAGAAGCGAACGAGCAGTACTTC,CASSLVWAGEANEQYF
.,TRBJ2-3,TRBV15,.,TGTGCCACCGCCCGAACGAGACTCACAGATACGCAGTATTTT,CATARTRLTDTQYF
.,TRBJ1-4,TRBV19,medium-sized,TGTGCCAGTACTCACGGGACAACTAATGAAAAACTGTTTTTT,CASTHGTTNEKLFF
TRBD2,TRBJ2-1,TRBV30,.,TGTGCCTGGGATGTAGCGGGATCTGAGCAGTTCTTC,CAWDVAGSEQFF
.,TRBJ1-2,TRBV28,.,TGTGCCAGCGGACAGTATGGGGGCTACACCTTC,CASGQYGGYTF
.,TRBJ2-7,TRBV29-1,once,TGCAGCGTTGACGGGGCAGGCCCCTACGAGCAGTACTTC,CSVDGAGPYEQYF
.,TRBJ1-5,TRBV7-2,.,TGTGCCAGCAGCTTAGCGGGGGAGCGACAGCCCCAGCATTTT,CASSLAGERQPQHF
.,TRBJ1-2,TRBV15,once,TGTGCCACCAGCAGAGACAGGAACTATGGCTACACCTTC,CATSRDRNYGYTF
.,TRBJ1-5,TRBV2,.,TGTGCCAGCTTTCCGGGCCTTAATCAGCCCCAGCATTTT,CASFPGLNQPQHF
TRBD1,TRBJ1-1,TRBV10-3,.,TGTGCCATCAGTGAACTACAGGGGTTCGGTGAAGCTTTCTTT,CAISELQGFGEAFF
.,TRBJ2-1,TRBV7-9,.,TGTGCCAGCAGCTTAGTTCTAGGAAGATACAATGAGCAGTTCTTC,CASSLVLGRYNEQFF
.,TRBJ1-3,TRBV28,.,TGTGCCAGCAGTCCGTTCCAGGGAATCTCTGGAAACACCATATATTTT,CASSPFQGISGNTIYF
TRBD1,TRBJ1-5,TRBV19,.,TGTGCCAGTAGTATAGTTCACCTCCGGGACAGGACTTTGTGGCCCCAGCATTTT,CASSIVHLRDRTLWPQHF
TRBD2,TRBJ2-7,TRBV4-1,.,TGCGCCAGCAGCCAAGTTGTTAATAGCGGGAGTGACTACGAGCAGTACTTC,CASSQVVNSGSDYEQYF
.,TRBJ1-2,TRBV6-5,.,TGTGCCAGCAGTTACGCGGTCGGCTATGGCTACACCTTC,CASSYAVGYGYTF
.,TRBJ1-2,TRBV7-6,.,TGTGCCAGCAGCAAGGGGGACCCCGTGAACTATGGCTACACCTTC,CASSKGDPVNYGYTF
TRBD1,TRBJ1-1,TRBV6-5,.,TGTGCCAGCAGTTACTCAGTAAGGACAGGAGACACTGAAGCTTTCTTT,CASSYSVRTGDTEAFF
TRBD2,TRBJ2-1,TRBV29-1,once,TGCAGCGGGCTCGGGGGAGGGACCAATGAGCAGTTCTTC,CSGLGGGTNEQFF
.,TRBJ2-5,TRBV7-9,.,TGTGCCAGCAGCTTAGGGGGCGTGGAGACCCAGTACTTC,CASSLGGVETQYF
.,TRBJ2-5,TRBV27,.,TGTGCCAGCAGTTTAGGTTGCGAGACCCAGTACTTC,CASSLGCETQYF
TRBD2,TRBJ2-1,TRBV27,.,TGTGCCAGCAGTCATAAGGGACTAGCGGGAGGGCCCTACAATGAGCAGTTCTTC,CASSHKGLAGGPYNEQFF
.,TRBJ2-1,TRBV9,once,TGTGCCAGCAGCGTAGTCCCGGGAGACTACAATGAGCAGTTCTTC,CASSVVPGDYNEQFF
.,TRBJ1-4,TRBV6-6,.,TGTGCCAGCAGTTCTCAGGGGACTAATGAAAAACTGTTTTTT,CASSSQGTNEKLFF
.,TRBJ2-3,TRBV28,.,TGTGCCAGCAAGGGCCCGGGCACAAAAGATACGCAGTATTTT,CASKGPGTKDTQYF
.,TRBJ2-5,TRBV5-8,.,TGTGCCAGCAGCGAGGCCCTGACCCAGTACTTC,CASSEALTQYF
.,TRBJ1-1,TRBV2,few,TGTGCCAGCAGTGGTTACGCGGTGGGGTACACTGAAGCTTTCTTT,CASSGYAVGYTEAFF
TRBD1,TRBJ2-3,TRBV27,.,TGTGCCAGCAGCACCCAGTGGGACAGCCTCGGGGATACGCAGTATTTT,CASSTQWDSLGDTQYF
.,TRBJ1-2,TRBV19,.,TGTGCCAGTAGTATAGCAATGGACTATGGCTACACCTTC,CASSIAMDYGYTF
TRBD2,TRBJ2-5,TRBV7-8,.,TGTGCCAGCAGCTTAGAGGTAGCGGGAGGAGCGGAGACCCAGTACTTC,CASSLEVAGGAETQYF
TRBD1,TRBJ2-7,TRBV10-3,.,TGTGCCATTGGGGACAGCGGCTCCCCCTACGAGCAGTACTTC,CAIGDSGSPYEQYF
.,TRBJ1-2,TRBV10-3,.,TGTGCCATCAGTGAGTCGAGCGGAGCTCCTAACTATGGCTACACCTTC,CAISESSGAPNYGYTF
.,TRBJ1-3,TRBV9,few,TGTGCCAGCAGCGGATCAGGGTTCTCTGGAAACACCATATATTTT,CASSGSGFSGNTIYF
.,TRBJ2-5,TRBV11-1,.,TGTGCCAGCAGCTTAGTCGGTAGCCTGGTAGAGACCCAGTACTTC,CASSLVGSLVETQYF
TRBD2,TRBJ2-2,TRBV7-9,.,TGTGCCAGCAGTCAAGGTAGCGGGAGTAAGCCCGGGGAGCTGTTTTTT,CASSQGSGSKPGELFF
.,TRBJ1-5,TRBV2,few,TGTGCCAGCGATCTGGACATTAGCAATCAGCCCCAGCATTTT,CASDLDISNQPQHF
TRBD1,TRBJ2-5,TRBV7-2,.,TGTGCCAGCAGCGGGGGACAGGGAGAGACCCAGTACTTC,CASSGGQGETQYF
.,TRBJ2-5,TRBV11-2,.,TGTGCCAGCAGCGGATTTGGACAGAACCAAGAGACCCAGTACTTC,CASSGFGQNQETQYF
TRBD1,TRBJ2-7,TRBV19,.,TGTGCCAGCACTTTTGGGACAGGGAGTCGATACGAGCAGTACTTC,CASTFGTGSRYEQYF